The 2 T cell receptor beta chains in this list originate from one sample, sequenced in a study of blood T cell repertoires in COVID-19. The protocol was immunoSEQ multiplex PCR, while the TCRdb copy is restricted to in-frame clones and leaves out a portion. The data contain about 280,000 clones, roughly 89% of them singletons. The sequencing sample was made of PBMCs or T cells enriched from blood (not recorded which). The origin of the receptors is a woman younger than 30 with acute COVID-19.

The CDR3: CASSFGVTSSYNEQFF. CDR3 nucleotide sequence: TGTGCCAGCAGCTTCGGGGTCACCAGCTCCTACAATGAGCAGTTCTTC. This sequence joins TRBV5-4 and TRBJ2-1; TRBD2 might be the D (5 bases). CDR1 is SGHNT, CDR2 YYREEE, per germline (reference sequence). The CDR3 covers 16 residues. The V end was cut by 2 bases, the J end by 0 bases, with 12 bases between.

The genes are TRBV5-1 and TRBJ2-7, with 12 bases that match TRBD2. The junction had 15 bases not matched to a gene; V was cut back by 7 bases and J by 4 bases. Germline V lookup: CDR1 SGHRS, CDR2 YFSETQ. This CDR3 spans 17 amino acids. The CDR3 loop reads CASSRGLAGGKFYEQYF. The CDR3 DNA follows: TGCGCCAGCTCGAGGGGCCTAGCGGGAGGGAAGTTTTACGAGCAGTACTTC.